This is a list of T cell receptor beta chains from one sample in a study of Tregs in tolerant kidney transplant recipients. The table came from immunoSEQ multiplex PCR; TCRdb's copy has only in-frame clones and leaves some out. Of tens of thousands of clones listed, 80% to 85% are singletons. What was sequenced was CD4+ T cells from blood. The receptors shown here come from a human donor in good health. Both conserved end residues are part of each CDR3. Each record gives: V gene, D gene, J gene, clone size, CDR3 DNA, CDR3 protein. The D gene is left open where the match is weak. Clone size is shown for a subset of rows, as once, few, many or a class of expanded clone.

TRBV9	NA	TRBJ1-2	few	TGTGCCAGCAGCGTAGGCGGACAGAACTATGGCTACACCTTC	CASSVGGQNYGYTF
TRBV6-1	NA	TRBJ2-5	NA	TGTGCCAGTCTCGGGACGGTTCCGGTGACCCAGTACTTC	CASLGTVPVTQYF
TRBV29-1	NA	TRBJ1-2	medium-sized	TGCAGCGTTCGGACAGATCAACGGTATGGCTACACCTTC	CSVRTDQRYGYTF
TRBV30	TRBD2	TRBJ2-3	once	TGTGCCTGGGGACTAGCGGGAGGGCAGGGCGCAGATACGCAGTATTTT	CAWGLAGGQGADTQYF
TRBV28	NA	TRBJ1-6	NA	TGTGCCAGCAGCTATTCCCAGGGGATGGATAATTCACCCCTCCACTTT	CASSYSQGMDNSPLHF
TRBV4-3	TRBD2	TRBJ2-7	NA	TGCGCCAGCAGTCTACTAGCGGGAGGGGTCCCCTACGAGCAGTACTTC	CASSLLAGGVPYEQYF
TRBV11-3	NA	TRBJ2-2	NA	TGTGCCAGCAGCTTAGTTGGGGCTGACACCGGGGAGCTGTTTTTT	CASSLVGADTGELFF
TRBV6-5	NA	TRBJ2-4	few	TGTGCCAGCAGTGAGGGGTTTTCCAAAAACATTCAGTACTTC	CASSEGFSKNIQYF
TRBV7-2	TRBD1	TRBJ2-3	once	TGTGCCAGCAGCTCCGGGACAGGGAAGATTATGGGCACAGATACGCAGTATTTT	CASSSGTGKIMGTDTQYF
TRBV9	TRBD2	TRBJ2-5	once	TGTGCCAGCAGCGTAGGGACTAGCGGGGGGCTAAAGTACTTC	CASSVGTSGGLKYF
TRBV20-1	NA	TRBJ1-2	NA	TGCAGCCGACAGGTTCTCTATGGCTACACCTTC	CSRQVLYGYTF
TRBV4-1	NA	TRBJ1-5	NA	TGCGCCAGCAGCCAAGTTTTCGGGCCGCTGGATAATAGCAATCAGCCCCAGCATTTT	CASSQVFGPLDNSNQPQHF
TRBV10-3	NA	TRBJ2-2	few	TGTGCCATCAGCCCTGCCACTTGGGATTTCACCGGGGAGCTGTTTTTT	CAISPATWDFTGELFF
TRBV29-1	TRBD2	TRBJ2-3	NA	TGCAGCGGAACTAGCGGGCAATTCACAGATACGCAGTATTTT	CSGTSGQFTDTQYF
TRBV5-6	TRBD1	TRBJ1-3	NA	TGTGCCAGCAGCATGGGACAGACCAACCTTGGAAACACCATATATTTT	CASSMGQTNLGNTIYF